The clone carrying this T cell receptor beta chain was observed once. Researchers amplified the TCR beta CDR3 regions from RNA transcripts. A first-round RT-PCR of the TCR CDR3 used the HTBI primer set. Each CDR3 protein is one row after TCRdb ran MiXCR on the multiplex PCR reads. The sample lists roughly 350,000 distinct CDR3 sequences, more than 11% occurring once. V lost 0 bases and J 13 bases, leaving 17 bases between the germline ends. This CDR3 is 14 amino acids long. CDR1 is SGDLS, CDR2 YYNGEE, per germline. The data were obtained in a study of T cells in Graves' hyperthyroidism and ophthalmopathy.

The sequence was collected from a woman aged 25-40 years with Graves' hyperthyroidism. The V and J genes are TRBV9 and TRBJ2-1; tentatively, D is TRBD2 (6 bases). The sample was blood. CDR3 in amino acids: CASSVGDSGRPQFF. The DNA of the CDR3 is TGTGCCAGCAGCGTAGGGGATAGCGGACGTCCCCAGTTCTTC.